This TCR beta chain comes out of a study of T cell changes during pregnancy in multiple sclerosis. Trimming removed 6 bases at V and 2 bases at J, with 17 bases between. Germline assignment: CDR1 PRHDT and CDR2 FYEKMQ (reference sequence). The CDR3 runs to 15 residues. Data came from immunoSEQ multiplex PCR; TCRdb stores just in-frame clones and leaves some out. The sample shows some 75,000 clones, 90% to 95% of them seen only once. This clonotype was obtained from a female donor with multiple sclerosis, enrolled in a pregnancy study. The sequencing used peripheral blood, collected in the second trimester of pregnancy. The J gene is TRBJ2-7, the V gene TRBV13, with D tentatively TRBD2 (6 bases). The CDR3 region is CASSPHGTAPYEQYF. CDR3 coding DNA: TGTGCCAGCAGTCCACACGGGACTGCCCCCTACGAGCAGTACTTC.